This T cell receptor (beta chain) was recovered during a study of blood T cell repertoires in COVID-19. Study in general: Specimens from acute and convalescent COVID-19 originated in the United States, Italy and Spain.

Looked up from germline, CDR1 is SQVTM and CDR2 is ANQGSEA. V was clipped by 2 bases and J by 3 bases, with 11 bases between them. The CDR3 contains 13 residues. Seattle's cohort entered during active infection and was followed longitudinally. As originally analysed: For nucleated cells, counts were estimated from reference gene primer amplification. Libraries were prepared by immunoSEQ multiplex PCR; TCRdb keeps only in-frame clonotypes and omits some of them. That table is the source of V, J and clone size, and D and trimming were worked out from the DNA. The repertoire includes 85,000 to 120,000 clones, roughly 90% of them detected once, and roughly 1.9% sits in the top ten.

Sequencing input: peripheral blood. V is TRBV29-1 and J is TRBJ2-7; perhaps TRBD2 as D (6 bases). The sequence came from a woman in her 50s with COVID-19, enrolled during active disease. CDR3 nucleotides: TGCAGCGTTGAACGGGGGACGGGCTACGAGCAGTACTTC. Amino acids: CSVERGTGYEQYF.